This paragraph covers one T cell receptor beta chain sequence. This clonotype has at least ten counts. Its specific antigen is unknown. No clone much larger than this one lies a single base away; base qualities are absent. TCR beta CDR3 regions were amplified from RNA transcripts for repertoire sequencing. The first round of RT-PCR was done with HTBI primers and the Qiagen OneStep RT-PCR kit, and was followed by a second round of multiplex PCR, then size selection and purification. Libraries were sequenced on an Illumina HiSeq2000 using paired-end 100 bp reads. In the paper's pipeline: Reads were processed with SOAPnuke, discarding reads with adapters, uncalled bases, mean Phred below 15, or no exact constant-primer or identifier match. COPE v1.2.5 was used to merge the high-quality paired reads. Each unique nucleotide sequence was treated as a clonotype, and MiTCR v1.1 was used to align the clonotypes to the IMGT TRB V, D and J references. The analysis was limited to V-J combinations with a frequency above 0.0001, which together covered just over 98% of the repertoires. For each V-J combination, a TCR clonal expansion and chaos score was defined as F50 clonal expansion divided by the chaos observed in the TCRdist matrix. Welch's t-statistics and random forest were used to narrow the features down to more than 10 V-J combinations, which were then fed into a naive Bayes classifier. The Morisita-Horn index was used to measure how similar the thyroid and blood repertoires were. Through fastp at Q25 and MiXCR, TCRdb rebuilt clones from the public reads, retaining in-frame beta chains. Rows are unified per CDR3 protein, each entry keeping the most common DNA and genes. V and J calls and clone size were set by TCRdb, not the authors. In all, the sample holds about 390,000 distinct CDR3 sequences, and just over 15% of those were seen once. In total, the top ten clones hold 5.5% to 8% of the sample.

These data are taken from a study of Graves' ophthalmopathy and Graves' hyperthyroidism (dated by TCRdb to 2016 to 2018). Regarding the study in general: Peripheral blood samples were taken at the time of initial diagnosis, before any treatment was given. TCR beta repertoire signatures were used to distinguish Graves' ophthalmopathy from Graves' hyperthyroidism and to predict progression to ophthalmopathy. An independent validation cohort comprised about 20 hyperthyroidism patients and about 16 patients who later progressed from hyperthyroidism to ophthalmopathy. For training and testing, the 100 or so patients in the discovery cohort were randomly divided in a 7:3 ratio. Once sampling was done, hyperthyroidism patients were given methimazole at a starting dose of 30 mg daily, while ophthalmopathy patients were given high-dose intravenous methylprednisolone. In total, 135 blood samples were TCR-sequenced: 40 to 45 ophthalmopathy, some 75 hyperthyroidism and roughly 17 hyperthyroidism-to-ophthalmopathy patients. In over 5 hyperthyroidism patients, the T-cell repertoire of thyroid tissue was compared with the T-cell repertoire of blood. To explore V-J signatures distinguishing ophthalmopathy from hyperthyroidism, a discovery set of approximately 100 patients (roughly 44 ophthalmopathy, 55 to 60 stable hyperthyroidism) was enrolled. General study outcomes and caveats: The 13-signature model separated ophthalmopathy from stable hyperthyroidism with approximately 85% sensitivity and approximately 83% specificity in cross-validation, and 80%/75% in the test set. In validation, the model predicted ophthalmopathy progression with less than 71% sensitivity and about 73% specificity; some twelve predicted patients were CT-confirmed with GO in a median of about 6.2 months. Sample size was not statistically predetermined, and group allocation was not concealed from the investigators. Most expanded thyroid clonotypes with frequency above 0.001 were also detected in blood, suggesting blood repertoires may reflect the thyroid immune response.

Hyperthyroidism was considered stable if no progression to ophthalmopathy occurred within 18 months of follow-up. Hyperthyroidism patients were newly diagnosed, were aged 18 to 65 years, and had a disease duration under 2 months. Patients with other autoimmune diseases, uncontrolled infections, pregnancy or lactation were excluded. Diagnosis was based on clinical symptoms, serum thyroxine, TRAb, thyroid ultrasound and orbital computed tomography. Using Ficoll-Paque density gradient centrifugation, PBMCs were isolated from about 9.2 ml of fresh peripheral blood. Total RNA was extracted using Trizol reagent, and RNA quality was checked on an Agilent 2100 Bioanalyzer. The sequencing input was peripheral blood. This clonotype was obtained from a woman under 30 with stable Graves' hyperthyroidism. Donor details come from another sample of the same person, matched by shared clones.

The CDR3 protein is CASSLSDRASYEQYF. The bases are TGTGCCAGCAGTTTATCGGACAGGGCCTCCTACGAGCAGTACTTC. The V gene is TRBV27 and the J gene is TRBJ2-7, and 8 bases in between align with TRBD1. The germline V gene (reference sequence) yields MNHEY for CDR1 and SMNVEV for CDR2. The CDR3 holds 15 amino acids from the cysteine to the phenylalanine. The kept DNA is CDR3 alone, 45 bases in frame from the first base. Clipping removes 0 bases from V and 0 bases from J, with 1 as the unmatched junction base count.